A selection of T cell receptor beta chains follows, all from one sample in a study of T cell changes during pregnancy in multiple sclerosis. Assay used: immunoSEQ multiplex PCR; TCRdb lists only in-frame clones, some missing. The repertoire includes about 74,000 clones, about 85% of them detected once, and less than 3.5% sits in the top ten. The sample in question was peripheral blood, obtained before pregnancy. Receptors were obtained from a female donor with multiple sclerosis, enrolled in a pregnancy study. The CDR3 runs from the conserved cysteine through the conserved F or W. Clone size appears in some rows only: once, few, many, or a class for an expanded clone.

j_call	clone_size	v_call	cdr3_aa
TRBJ1-4	few	TRBV9	CASSVAPGQSEKLFF
TRBJ2-7	-	TRBV28	CASKVHGDSRYEQYF
TRBJ2-1	few	TRBV4-2	CASSPTSGGAPEQFF
TRBJ2-7	-	TRBV7-2	CASSLVGTGYEQYF
TRBJ1-2	-	TRBV2	CASRGTFGYGYTF
TRBJ1-6	-	TRBV27	CATGTLGGNSPLHF
TRBJ1-2	-	TRBV5-1	CASSLANQQGVGYTF
TRBJ2-5	-	TRBV30	CAWSVPRAYQETQYF
TRBJ2-7	-	TRBV18	CASSPESYEQYF
TRBJ2-7	-	TRBV12-2	CASRPAGYEQYF
TRBJ1-1	-	TRBV7-2	CASSLEITGTEAFF